This entry features one TCR beta chain sequence. The target antigen is unknown. The data were obtained in a study of CD8 T cells in Susac syndrome. Study results and caveats: The CD4+ T cell repertoire of patients with Susac syndrome showed no detectable clonal expansion.

Negative isolation yielded the CD8+ and CD4+ T cells, while FACS enriched the TEMRA cells. The germline gives CDR1 DFQATT, CDR2 SNEGSKA (reference sequence). The CDR3 sequence is 19 residues long. With 1 base removed from V and 1 base from J, the gap between germline ends came to 20 bases. cDNA came from roughly 0.53 to 1 ug RNA primed by random hexamers. The authors amplified TCR beta CDR3 across 54 Vbeta and 13 Jbeta using immunoSEQ multiplex PCR. Each CDR3 protein gets one entry after TCRdb re-called the immunoSEQ multiplex PCR reads with MiXCR. The sample consists of 150,000 or so distinct CDR3 sequences, around 95% of them appearing once.

What was sequenced was CD4+ T cells from PBMCs. This sequence originates from a human donor with Susac syndrome. The chain recombines TRBV20-1 with TRBJ2-6; weak D call: TRBD2 (5 bases). CDR3 in amino acids: CSARAGILPFGSGANVLTF. The CDR3 coding sequence is TGCAGTGCTAGAGCCGGGATTCTACCTTTTGGGTCTGGGGCCAACGTCCTGACTTTC.